Presented here are 21 T cell receptor beta chains from one specimen sequenced in a study of blood T cell repertoires in COVID-19. TCRdb's table, derived via immunoSEQ multiplex PCR, lists solely in-frame clones and lacks some. The sample contains about 200,000 clones, 80% to 85% of which appear only once. Sequencing input: PBMCs or T cells enriched from blood (not recorded which). Receptor source: a man in his forties or fifties who had recovered from COVID-19.

Turning to this clone: One end of the junction is discordant with germline, which a read error may explain. The chain couples TRBV29-1 to TRBJ1-2; TRBD1 matches at 8 bases. Per the germline V gene, CDR1 is SQVTM and CDR2 is ANQGSEA. The CDR3 is 13 amino acids. The CDR3: CSVEDRGIYGYTF. In DNA, the CDR3 is TGCAGCGTGGAAGACAGGGGTATCTATGGCTACACCTTC.

The V call is TRBV4-3, the J call TRBJ1-1; D may be TRBD1 (5 bases). Trimming shortened V by 1 base and J by 0 bases, and 15 bases separated the two germline ends. CDR1 is LGHNA and CDR2 is YSLEER in the germline V gene. The CDR3 has 17 amino acids. This chain's CDR3 is CASSQGRYGALNTEAFF. The CDR3 DNA follows: TGCGCCAGCAGCCAAGGACGATATGGGGCTTTGAACACTGAAGCTTTCTTT.

This clone has only a few counts. This chain links TRBV7-2 with TRBJ1-5; D is ambiguous. Trimming cost V 5 bases and J 2 bases, with 10 bases left between them. This CDR3 comprises 14 residues. The germline V gene has CDR1 SGHTA and CDR2 FQGNSA. CDR3 amino acids: CASSPYTGNQPQHF. In nucleotides, the CDR3 is TGTGCCAGCAGCCCTTATACTGGCAATCAGCCCCAGCATTTT.

The chain uses TRBV10-2 and TRBJ1-2; TRBD1 agrees at 10 bases. CDR1 WSHSY and CDR2 SAAADI come from the germline V gene. CDR3 size: 15 residues. After removal of 6 bases from V and 2 bases from J, the junction contained 6 bases not matched to a gene. The CDR3 is CASSADRGLNYGYTF. DNA of the CDR3: TGCGCCAGCAGCGCCGACAGGGGGCTCAACTATGGCTACACCTTC.

This clone was found a few times. The gene calls are TRBV6-1 and TRBJ1-5, with unresolved D. Germline CDR1 reads MNHNS; CDR2 reads SASEGT. V shed 3 bases and J shed 0 bases, with 9 bases lying between them. The CDR3 is made up of 15 amino acids. The CDR3 here is CASSEPQISNQPQHF. In DNA, the CDR3 is TGTGCCAGCAGTGAGCCGCAGATTAGCAATCAGCCCCAGCATTTT.

The V gene is TRBV19, the J gene TRBJ1-2; TRBD1 agrees at 8 bases. The J segment lost 8 bases and the V segment lost 5 bases, leaving 7 bases of the junction unmatched. The CDR3 is made up of 13 amino acids. Germline CDR1 reads LNHDA; CDR2 reads SQIVND (reference sequence). CDR3 coding DNA: TGTGCCAGTAGTCTTTCCGACAGGGGCGGCTACACCTTC. Its protein is CASSLSDRGGYTF. Combining the CDR3 with reference TRBV19 and TRBJ1-2 gives the whole variable domain DGGITQSPKYLFRKEGQNVTLSCEQNLNHDAMYWYRQDPGQGLRLIYYSQIVNDFQKGDIAEGYSVSREKKESFPLTVTSAQKNPTAFYLCASSLSDRGGYTFGSGTRLTVV.

There are a few counts of this clone. V usage is TRBV5-6 and J usage is TRBJ1-2, with 10 bases that match TRBD1. This CDR3 has 16 residues. In germline, CDR1 is SGHDT, CDR2 YYEEEE. With 5 bases clipped from V and 4 bases from J, the junction kept 11 bases outside the gene matches. CDR3 sequence (DNA): TGTGCCAGCAGTCGCAAACCGGGACAGGGGACCTATGGCTACACCTTC. Translation gives CASSRKPGQGTYGYTF.

V gene TRBV5-8 combines with J gene TRBJ1-5; D remains unclear. Per the germline V gene, CDR1 is SGHTS and CDR2 is YDEGEE. The CDR3 is 14 amino acids. V dropped 6 bases and J dropped 3 bases, with 13 bases sitting between them. CDR3 sequence: CASTPSGPNQPQHF. The CDR3 region has the DNA TGTGCCAGCACCCCTTCAGGTCCCAATCAGCCCCAGCATTTT.

V is TRBV7-7 and J is TRBJ2-3; 8 bases agree with TRBD2. Germline-derived CDR1 and CDR2 are SSHAT and FNYEAQ (reference sequence). The CDR3 spans 17 residues. Germline trimming cut 5 bases from V and 4 bases from J; bases unmatched to any gene: 14. The CDR3 nucleotides are TGTGCCAGCAGCCCCCAATCTTTAGCGGGGTTATCAGATACGCAGTATTTT. It codes for CASSPQSLAGLSDTQYF.

V gene TRBV7-6 combines with J gene TRBJ1-1; D might be TRBD1 (6 bases). V gave up 0 bases and J gave up 9 bases, with 14 bases separating them. CDR3 size: 14 residues. Germline assignment: CDR1 SGHVS and CDR2 FNYEAQ. The CDR3 is CASSLARGGTQAFF. CDR3 nucleotide sequence: TGTGCCAGCAGCTTAGCCCGGGGGGGGACACAAGCTTTCTTT.

The chain recombines TRBV5-1 with TRBJ1-4, with D unclear. Germline V gene lookup returns CDR1 SGHRS and CDR2 YFSETQ. The CDR3 length is 15 residues. V lost 0 bases and J lost 3, with 9 bases in between. This CDR3 reads CASSLEWAANEKLFF. The CDR3 bases are TGCGCCAGCAGCTTGGAGTGGGCAGCTAATGAAAAACTGTTTTTT.

The gene calls are TRBV5-1 and TRBJ1-1; D not resolved. The germline gives CDR1 SGHRS, CDR2 YFSETQ. This CDR3 is 14 amino acids long. The V and J ends lost 2 bases and 7 bases respectively, with 15 bases between them. In DNA form, the CDR3 reads TGCGCCAGCAGCTTTTTGGGGTCAGAGGGTGAAGCTTTCTTT. This encodes CASSFLGSEGEAFF.

The genes are TRBV28 and TRBJ1-2; D gene uncertain. The CDR3 has 11 residues. The germline V gene encodes CDR1 MDHEN and CDR2 SYDVKM. For the CDR3, the DNA is TGTGTAGTGGAGTTTGGCTATGGCTACACCTTC. Encoded protein: CVVEFGYGYTF.

This clone was seen a handful of times. The chain uses TRBV7-8 and TRBJ1-6, with D unresolved. V lost 4 bases and J 4 bases, leaving 11 bases between the germline ends. This CDR3 has 15 residues. CDR1 and CDR2 (germline): SGHVS, FQNEAQ. CDR3 in amino acids: CASSSSRDYNSPLHF. The CDR3, as DNA: TGTGCCAGCAGCTCGTCTCGGGATTATAATTCACCCCTCCACTTT.

The rearrangement uses TRBV5-6 and TRBJ2-3; 7 bases map to TRBD1. Germline lookup yields CDR1 SGHDT and CDR2 YYEEEE. The CDR3 is made up of 14 amino acids. The junction had 12 bases not matched to a gene; V was cut back by 5 bases and J by 9 bases. The CDR3 sequence: CASRPDRVRGTQYF. DNA of the CDR3: TGTGCCAGCAGACCCGACAGGGTACGAGGGACGCAGTATTTT.

In nucleotides, the CDR3 is TGTGCCTGCCAGGCGGGCACTGAAGCTTTCTTT. Amino acids: CACQAGTEAFF. The rearrangement joins TRBV28 to TRBJ1-1, with no clear D. In germline, CDR1 is MDHEN, CDR2 SYDVKM. V lost 11 bases and J 4 bases, leaving 11 bases between the germline ends. The CDR3 contains 11 residues.

The rearrangement links TRBV3-1 (or the pseudogene TRBV3-2) to TRBJ1-2; TRBD1 is a possible D gene (5 bases). Trimming shortened V by 0 bases and J by 4 bases, and 21 bases separated the two germline ends. CDR3 length: 18 residues. Germline CDR1 and CDR2: LGHDT and YNNKEL (reference sequence). DNA for the CDR3: TGTGCCAGCAGCCAAGATCCGGCGACAGTCTACACTTCCTATGGCTACACCTTC. Translation: CASSQDPATVYTSYGYTF.

The chain is built from TRBV4-1 and TRBJ1-2, with TRBD1 identical over 9 bases. This CDR3 has 15 amino acids. V lost 1 base to trimming and J lost 4 bases; unmatched junction nucleotides: 4. Germline values: CDR1 MGHRA, CDR2 YSYEKL. This CDR3 is CASSQARQGGYGYTF. The CDR3 DNA reads as TGCGCCAGCAGCCAAGCGCGACAGGGGGGCTATGGCTACACCTTC.

The V gene is TRBV28, the J gene TRBJ1-4; a possible D gene is TRBD1 (6 bases). The V gene lost 8 bases and the J gene lost 11 bases, with 15 bases spanning the gap. The germline gives CDR1 MDHEN, CDR2 SYDVKM. The CDR3 is 12 residues long. CDR3 DNA: TGTGCCAGCCGGGAAAGGGGGGGTAAACTGTTTTTT. Translation gives CASRERGGKLFF.

The chain uses TRBV2 and TRBJ1-2, with D uncertain. The CDR3 is made up of 14 amino acids. Trimming pared 8 bases from V and 1 base from J, leaving 14 bases between. In germline, CDR1 is SNHLY, CDR2 FYNNEI. CDR3 nucleotides: TGTGCCAGCGTCTCGAATCCACTTAACTATGGCTACACCTTC. Amino acids: CASVSNPLNYGYTF. The full variable domain, completed using reference TRBV2 and TRBJ1-2, is EPEVTQTPSHQVTQMGQEVILRCVPISNHLYFYWYRQILGQKVEFLVSFYNNEISEKSEIFDDQFSVERPDGSNFTLKIRSTKLEDSAMYFCASVSNPLNYGYTFGSGTRLTVV.

This clone appeared once. The chain combines TRBV13 with TRBJ1-3; D not certain. The V end lost 4 bases, the J end lost 4 bases, and 20 bases lay between the germline ends. The germline gives CDR1 PRHDT, CDR2 FYEKMQ (reference sequence). CDR3 length: 17 amino acids. DNA of the CDR3: TGTGCCAGCAGCTCCCGGCGGGGTCCAGCCGCCGGAAACACCATATATTTT. Amino acid sequence: CASSSRRGPAAGNTIYF.